The rows below give T cell receptor beta chains drawn from one sample of a study of cytomegalovirus exposure and HLA in healthy donors. Clones were sequenced by immunoSEQ multiplex PCR, and TCRdb holds only the in-frame ones, with some missing. The sample consists of 40,000 to 55,000 clones, 93% of them appearing once. Source material: PBMCs. Receptors originate from a young woman in good health and CMV-seronegative. The CDR3 runs from the conserved cysteine through the conserved F or W. The D gene is left open where the match is weak. Not all rows give a size; the values are once, few, many and, for expanded clones, a class.

TRBJ2-7 | TRBV4-1 | - | - | TGCGCCAGCAGCCAGGCGGAGGCCTACGAGCAGTACTTC | CASSQAEAYEQYF
TRBJ1-1 | TRBV6-1 | - | - | TGTGCCAGCAGTGAGAGGGTGAGGAACACTGAAGCTTTCTTT | CASSERVRNTEAFF
TRBJ2-3 | TRBV2 | once | TRBD1 | TGTGCCAGCAGGGGCAACCCCGGGACAGGGGATAAAGATACGCAGTATTTT | CASRGNPGTGDKDTQYF
TRBJ2-6 | TRBV28 | - | TRBD2 | TGTGCCAGCAGTGCCGGACTAGCGGGGGGTAGTGGCTCTGGGGCCAACGTCCTGACTTTC | CASSAGLAGGSGSGANVLTF
TRBJ2-2 | TRBV28 | - | - | TGTGCCAGCAGTAGGGGGAACACCGGGGAGCTGTTTTTT | CASSRGNTGELFF
TRBJ1-2 | TRBV6-5 | - | - | TGTGCCAGCAGTTACTCGTTGGGCACGTTTGAGTATGGCTACACCTTC | CASSYSLGTFEYGYTF
TRBJ2-7 | TRBV7-9 | - | - | TGTGCCAGCAGCTCCTGGGCAGCTTCCTACGAGCAGTACTTC | CASSSWAASYEQYF
TRBJ1-1 | TRBV4-1 | - | - | TGCGCCAGCAGCCAAGATACAGGGTGGAACACTGAAGCTTTCTTT | CASSQDTGWNTEAFF
TRBJ1-1 | TRBV11-2 | - | TRBD1 | TGTGCCAGCAGCTTATTGCTGGCAGGGGGGACTGAAGCTTTCTTT | CASSLLLAGGTEAFF
TRBJ2-4 | TRBV21-1 | - | - | TGTGCCAGCAGCAATCGGAGGGCGGGGGACAGGGGGCGGTTGAACCCCACCGAGTACTTC | CASSNRRAGDRGRLNPTEYF